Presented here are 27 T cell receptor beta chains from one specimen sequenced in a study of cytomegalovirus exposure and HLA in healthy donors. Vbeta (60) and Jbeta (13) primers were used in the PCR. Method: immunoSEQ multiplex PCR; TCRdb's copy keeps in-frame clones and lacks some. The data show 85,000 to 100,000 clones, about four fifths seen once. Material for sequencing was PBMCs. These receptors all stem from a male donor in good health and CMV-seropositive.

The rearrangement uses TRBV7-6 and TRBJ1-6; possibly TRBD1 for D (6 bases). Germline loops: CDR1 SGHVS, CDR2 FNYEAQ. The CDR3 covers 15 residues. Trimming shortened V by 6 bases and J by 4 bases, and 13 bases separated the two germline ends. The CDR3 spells CASRRTASYNSPLHF. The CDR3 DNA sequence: TGTGCCAGCAGAAGGACAGCTTCATATAATTCACCCCTCCACTTT. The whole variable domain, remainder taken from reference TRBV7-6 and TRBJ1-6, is GAGVSQSPRYKVTKRGQDVALRCDPISGHVSLYWYRQALGQGPEFLTYFNYEAQQDKSGLPNDRFSAERPEGSISTLTIQRTEQRDSAMYRCASRRTASYNSPLHFGNGTRLTVT.

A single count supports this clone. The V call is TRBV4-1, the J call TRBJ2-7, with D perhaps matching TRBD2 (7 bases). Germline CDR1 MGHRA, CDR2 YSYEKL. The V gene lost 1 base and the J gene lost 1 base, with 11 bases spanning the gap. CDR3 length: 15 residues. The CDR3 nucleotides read TGCGCCAGCAGCCAAGGGGCGGGGGCGTCCTACGAGCAGTACTTC. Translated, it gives CASSQGAGASYEQYF.

The CDR3 DNA is TGTGCCAGTTTACGCAGGGGTGACTATGGCTACACCTTC. Translation: CASLRRGDYGYTF. The J gene is TRBJ1-2, the V gene TRBV19, with D maybe TRBD1 (6 bases). CDR3 size: 13 residues. V was trimmed by 8 bases and J by 3 bases, leaving 13 bases between them. CDR1 and CDR2 (germline): LNHDA, SQIVND (reference sequence).

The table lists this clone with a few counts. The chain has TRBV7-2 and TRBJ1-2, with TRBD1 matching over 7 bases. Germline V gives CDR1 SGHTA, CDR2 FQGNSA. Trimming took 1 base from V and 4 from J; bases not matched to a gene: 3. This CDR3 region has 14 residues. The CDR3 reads CASSLVNRGYGYTF. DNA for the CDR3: TGTGCCAGCAGCTTAGTCAACAGGGGCTATGGCTACACCTTC.

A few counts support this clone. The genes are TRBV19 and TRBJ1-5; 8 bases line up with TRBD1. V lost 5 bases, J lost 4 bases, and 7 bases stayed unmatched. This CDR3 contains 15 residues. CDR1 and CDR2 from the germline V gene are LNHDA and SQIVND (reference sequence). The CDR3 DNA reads TGTGCCAGTAGTTTCACCGGGACAGGTAATCAGCCCCAGCATTTT. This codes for CASSFTGTGNQPQHF.

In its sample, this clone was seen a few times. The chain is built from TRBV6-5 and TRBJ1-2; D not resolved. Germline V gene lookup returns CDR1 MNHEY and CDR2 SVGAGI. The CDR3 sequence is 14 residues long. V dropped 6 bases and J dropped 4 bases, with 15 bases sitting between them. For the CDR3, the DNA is TGTGCCAGCAGGACCTTTGGACTCGTCTATGGCTACACCTTC. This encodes CASRTFGLVYGYTF.

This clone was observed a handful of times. In DNA, the CDR3 is TGTGCCAGCAGTTACGGGGGGAGCAGGACCAACACTGAAGCTTTCTTT. Translating gives CASSYGGSRTNTEAFF. The chain is built from TRBV6-5 and TRBJ1-1; maybe TRBD1 (5 bases). There are 16 residues in the CDR3. Germline V gene data show CDR1 as MNHEY and CDR2 as SVGAGI. The V and J ends lost 2 bases and 2 bases respectively, with 15 bases between them.

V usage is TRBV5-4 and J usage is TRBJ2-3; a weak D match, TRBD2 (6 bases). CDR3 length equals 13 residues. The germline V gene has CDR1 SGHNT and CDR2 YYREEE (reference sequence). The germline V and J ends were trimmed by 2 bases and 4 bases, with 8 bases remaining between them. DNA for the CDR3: TGTGCCAGCAGCTTAACTAGCCCAGATACGCAGTATTTT. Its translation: CASSLTSPDTQYF.

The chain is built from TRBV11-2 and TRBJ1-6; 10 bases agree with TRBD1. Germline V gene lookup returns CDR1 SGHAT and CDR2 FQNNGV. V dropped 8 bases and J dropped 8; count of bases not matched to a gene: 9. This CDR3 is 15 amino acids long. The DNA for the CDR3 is TGTGCCAGCGCCTTCGCCGGGACAGGGGATTCACCCCTCCACTTT. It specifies CASAFAGTGDSPLHF.

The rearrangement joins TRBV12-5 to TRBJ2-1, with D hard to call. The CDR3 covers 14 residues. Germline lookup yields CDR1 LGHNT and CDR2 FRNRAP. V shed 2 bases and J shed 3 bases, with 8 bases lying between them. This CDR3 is CASGLTNRYNEQFF. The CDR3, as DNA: TGTGCTAGTGGTTTGACAAACCGCTACAATGAGCAGTTCTTC. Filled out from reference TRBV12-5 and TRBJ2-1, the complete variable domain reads DARVTQTPRHKVTEMGQEVTMRCQPILGHNTVFWYRQTMMQGLELLAYFRNRAPLDDSGMPKDRFSAEMPDATLATLKIQPSEPRDSAVYFCASGLTNRYNEQFFGPGTRLTVL.

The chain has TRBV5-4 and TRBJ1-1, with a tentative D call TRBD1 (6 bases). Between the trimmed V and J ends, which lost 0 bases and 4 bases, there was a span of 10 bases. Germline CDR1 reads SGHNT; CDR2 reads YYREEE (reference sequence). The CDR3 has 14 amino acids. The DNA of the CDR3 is TGTGCCAGCAGCTTGGAGGTAGGGGGCACTGAAGCTTTCTTT. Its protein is CASSLEVGGTEAFF.

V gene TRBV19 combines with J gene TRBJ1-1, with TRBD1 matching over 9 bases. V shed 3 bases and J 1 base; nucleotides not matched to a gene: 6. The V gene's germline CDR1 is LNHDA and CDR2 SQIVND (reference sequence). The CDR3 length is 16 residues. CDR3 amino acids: CASSMLGQGRNTEAFF. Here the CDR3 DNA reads TGTGCCAGTAGTATGCTTGGACAGGGGCGGAACACTGAAGCTTTCTTT.

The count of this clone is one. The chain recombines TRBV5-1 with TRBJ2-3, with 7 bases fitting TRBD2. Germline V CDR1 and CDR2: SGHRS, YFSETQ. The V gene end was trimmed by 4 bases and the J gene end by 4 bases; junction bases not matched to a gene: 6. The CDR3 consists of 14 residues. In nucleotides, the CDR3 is TGCGCCAGCAGCCCCCAGACTAGCTCAGATACGCAGTATTTT. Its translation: CASSPQTSSDTQYF.

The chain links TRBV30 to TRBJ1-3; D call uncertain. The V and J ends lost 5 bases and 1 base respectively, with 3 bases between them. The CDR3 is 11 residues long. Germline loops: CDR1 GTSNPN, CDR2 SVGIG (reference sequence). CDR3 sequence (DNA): TGTGCCTGGGAGTCTGGAAACACCATATATTTT. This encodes CAWESGNTIYF.

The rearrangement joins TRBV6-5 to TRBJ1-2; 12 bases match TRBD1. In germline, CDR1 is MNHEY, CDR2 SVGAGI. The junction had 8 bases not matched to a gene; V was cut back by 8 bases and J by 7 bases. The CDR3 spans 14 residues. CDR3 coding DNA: TGTGCCAGCGGGGGGACAGGGGGCGGCGGTGGCTACACCTTC. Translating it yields CASGGTGGGGGYTF.

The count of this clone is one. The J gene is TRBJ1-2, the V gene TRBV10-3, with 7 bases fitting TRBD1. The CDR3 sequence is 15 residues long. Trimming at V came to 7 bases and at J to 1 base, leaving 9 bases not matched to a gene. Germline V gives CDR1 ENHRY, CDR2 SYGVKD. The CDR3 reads CAIKRDRADNYGYTF. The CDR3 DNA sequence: TGTGCCATCAAAAGGGACAGAGCCGATAACTATGGCTACACCTTC.

The DNA for the CDR3 is TGTGCCAGCAGCTTGTCGGGGGGCGACTACGAGCAGTACTTC. Its protein product is CASSLSGGDYEQYF. The V and J genes are TRBV5-4 and TRBJ2-7; a weak D match, TRBD2 (7 bases). The V gene's germline CDR1 is SGHNT and CDR2 YYREEE (reference sequence). This CDR3 contains 14 residues. Trimming removed 1 base from V and 3 bases from J, with 11 bases in between.

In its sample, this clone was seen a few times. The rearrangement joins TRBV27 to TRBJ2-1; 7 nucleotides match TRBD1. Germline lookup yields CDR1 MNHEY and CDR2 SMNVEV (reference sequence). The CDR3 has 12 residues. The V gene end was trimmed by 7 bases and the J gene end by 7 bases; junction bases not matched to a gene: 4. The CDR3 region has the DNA TGTGCCAGCACAAAGACAGGGAATGAGCAGTTCTTC. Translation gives CASTKTGNEQFF.

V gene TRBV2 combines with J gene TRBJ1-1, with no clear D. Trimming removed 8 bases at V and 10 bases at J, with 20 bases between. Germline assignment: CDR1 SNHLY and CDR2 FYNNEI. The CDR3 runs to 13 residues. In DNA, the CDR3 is TGTGCCAGCCCGGACGGGGAAACGTACGGAGCTTTCTTT. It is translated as CASPDGETYGAFF.

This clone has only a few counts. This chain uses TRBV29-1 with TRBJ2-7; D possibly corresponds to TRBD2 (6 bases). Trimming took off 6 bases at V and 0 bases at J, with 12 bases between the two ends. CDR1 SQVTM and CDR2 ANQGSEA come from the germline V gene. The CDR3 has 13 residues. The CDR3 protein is CSVGGPNSYEQYF. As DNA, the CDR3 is TGCAGCGTCGGAGGGCCTAACTCCTACGAGCAGTACTTC.

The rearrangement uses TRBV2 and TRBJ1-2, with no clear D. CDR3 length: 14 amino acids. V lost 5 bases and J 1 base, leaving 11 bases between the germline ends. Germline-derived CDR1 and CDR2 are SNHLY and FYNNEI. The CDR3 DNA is TGTGCCAGCAGTTACGGGGAGGGTAACTATGGCTACACCTTC. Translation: CASSYGEGNYGYTF. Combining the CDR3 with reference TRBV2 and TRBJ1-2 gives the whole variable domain EPEVTQTPSHQVTQMGQEVILRCVPISNHLYFYWYRQILGQKVEFLVSFYNNEISEKSEIFDDQFSVERPDGSNFTLKIRSTKLEDSAMYFCASSYGEGNYGYTFGSGTRLTVV.

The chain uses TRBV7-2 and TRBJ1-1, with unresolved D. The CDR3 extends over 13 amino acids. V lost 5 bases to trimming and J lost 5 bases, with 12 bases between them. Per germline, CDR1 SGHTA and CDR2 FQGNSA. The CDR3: CASSPRRRTEAFF. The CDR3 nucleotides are TGTGCCAGCAGCCCCCGCCGGAGGACTGAAGCTTTCTTT.

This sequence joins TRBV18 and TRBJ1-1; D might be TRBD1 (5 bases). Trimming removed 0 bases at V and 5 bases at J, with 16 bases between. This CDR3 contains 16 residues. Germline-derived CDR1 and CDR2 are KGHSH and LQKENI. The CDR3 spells CASSPPGPGYVTEAFF. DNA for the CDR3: TGTGCCAGCTCACCACCGGGTCCAGGGTATGTTACTGAAGCTTTCTTT.

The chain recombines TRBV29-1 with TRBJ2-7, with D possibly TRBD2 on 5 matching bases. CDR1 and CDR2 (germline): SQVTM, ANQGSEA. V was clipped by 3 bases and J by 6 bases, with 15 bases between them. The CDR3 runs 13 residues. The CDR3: CSVDGLVPSEQYF. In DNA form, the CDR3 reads TGCAGCGTTGACGGACTCGTTCCCTCCGAGCAGTACTTC.

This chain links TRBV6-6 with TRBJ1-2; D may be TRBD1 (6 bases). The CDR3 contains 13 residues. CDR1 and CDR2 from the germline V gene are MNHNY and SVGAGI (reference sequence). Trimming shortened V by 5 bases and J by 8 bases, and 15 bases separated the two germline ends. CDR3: CASSTGKGLGYTF. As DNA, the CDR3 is TGTGCCAGCAGTACAGGGAAGGGTTTGGGCTACACCTTC.

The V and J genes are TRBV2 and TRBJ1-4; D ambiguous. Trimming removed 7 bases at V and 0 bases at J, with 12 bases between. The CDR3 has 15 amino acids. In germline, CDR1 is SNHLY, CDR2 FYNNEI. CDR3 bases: TGTGCCAGCACGGGTAGACGGACAACTAATGAAAAACTGTTTTTT. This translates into CASTGRRTTNEKLFF.

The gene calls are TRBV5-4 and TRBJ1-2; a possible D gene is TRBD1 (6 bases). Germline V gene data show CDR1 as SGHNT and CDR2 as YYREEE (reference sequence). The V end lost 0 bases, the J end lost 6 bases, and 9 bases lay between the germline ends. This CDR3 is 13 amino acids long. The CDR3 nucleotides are TGTGCCAGCAGCTTGGCAGGGGCCCATGGCTACACCTTC. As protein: CASSLAGAHGYTF. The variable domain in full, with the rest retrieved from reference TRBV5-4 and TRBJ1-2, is ETGVTQSPTHLIKTRGQQVTLRCSSQSGHNTVSWYQQALGQGPQFIFQYYREEENGRGNFPPRFSGLQFPNYSSELNVNALELDDSALYLCASSLAGAHGYTFGSGTRLTVV.